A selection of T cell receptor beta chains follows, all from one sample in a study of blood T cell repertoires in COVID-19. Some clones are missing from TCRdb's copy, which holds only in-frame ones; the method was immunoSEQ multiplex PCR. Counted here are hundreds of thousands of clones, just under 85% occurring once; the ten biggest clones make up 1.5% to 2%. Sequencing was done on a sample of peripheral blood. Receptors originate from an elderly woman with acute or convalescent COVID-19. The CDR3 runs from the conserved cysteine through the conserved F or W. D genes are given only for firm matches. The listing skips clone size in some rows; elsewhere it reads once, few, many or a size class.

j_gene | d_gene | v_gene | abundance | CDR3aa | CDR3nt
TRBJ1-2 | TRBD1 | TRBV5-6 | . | CASSYYGDRGDYGYTF | TGTGCCAGCAGCTACTATGGGGACAGGGGGGACTATGGCTACACCTTC
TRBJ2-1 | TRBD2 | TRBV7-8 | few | CASILSSGDYYNEQFF | TGTGCCAGCATCCTCTCTAGCGGGGACTACTACAATGAGCAGTTCTTC
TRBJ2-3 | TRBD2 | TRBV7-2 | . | CASTRGGSSTDTQYF | TGTGCCAGTACTCGCGGGGGTTCTAGCACAGATACGCAGTATTTT
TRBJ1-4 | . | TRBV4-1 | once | CASSQDGQADNEKLFF | TGCGCCAGCAGCCAAGACGGACAAGCTGATAATGAAAAACTGTTTTTT
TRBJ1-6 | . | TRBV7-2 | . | CASSLGSQTNSPLHF | TGTGCCAGCAGCTTAGGGTCACAGACCAATTCACCCCTCCACTTT
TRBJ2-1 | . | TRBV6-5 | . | CASSYRVNYNEQFF | TGTGCCAGCAGTTACCGGGTTAACTACAATGAGCAGTTCTTC
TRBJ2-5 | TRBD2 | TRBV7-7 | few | CASSQAGGQETQYF | TGTGCCAGCAGTCAAGCGGGGGGACAAGAGACCCAGTACTTC
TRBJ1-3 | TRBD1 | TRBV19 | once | CASSGRDRVSGNTIYF | TGTGCCAGTAGTGGACGGGACAGGGTGTCCGGAAACACCATATATTTT
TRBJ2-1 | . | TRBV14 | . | CASRPTAGGYNEQFF | TGTGCCAGCAGGCCGACAGCCGGGGGATACAATGAGCAGTTCTTC
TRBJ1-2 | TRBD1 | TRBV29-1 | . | CSGILAGTGDYGYTF | TGCAGCGGGATACTCGCTGGGACAGGCGACTATGGCTACACCTTC
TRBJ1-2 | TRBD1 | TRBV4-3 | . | CASSQRQGDGYTF | TGCGCCAGCAGCCAGCGACAGGGTGATGGCTACACCTTC
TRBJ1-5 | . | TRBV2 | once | CASSAQGWQPQHF | TGTGCCAGCAGTGCCCAGGGATGGCAGCCCCAGCATTTT
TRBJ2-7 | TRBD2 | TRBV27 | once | CASSSLADFREQYF | TGTGCCAGCAGTTCCCTAGCGGATTTCCGCGAGCAGTACTTC
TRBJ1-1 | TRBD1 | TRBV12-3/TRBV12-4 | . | CASNDRVTEAFF | TGTGCCAGCAACGACAGGGTAACTGAAGCTTTCTTT
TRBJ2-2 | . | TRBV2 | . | CASIGAGELFF | TGTGCCAGCATCGGTGCCGGGGAGCTGTTTTTT